These T cell receptor beta chains were read from a single sample in a study of blood T cell repertoires in COVID-19. Clones were sequenced by immunoSEQ multiplex PCR, and TCRdb holds only the in-frame ones, with some missing. Of approximately 500,000 clones in the sample, around 90% were seen once. The specimen was peripheral blood. The receptors derive from a woman between 50 and 59 years old with COVID-19, enrolled during active disease. Each CDR3 is given without its conserved first and last residue.

v_gene: TRBV15
CDR3aa: ATSRDQGSGNTIY

v_gene: TRBV6-5
CDR3aa: ASTSNQPQH

v_gene: TRBV11-1
CDR3aa: ASSLFRTGETQY

v_gene: TRBV5-1
CDR3aa: ASSPGHLSSGNTIY

v_gene: TRBV5-1
CDR3aa: ASSWRTGEQY

v_gene: TRBV27
CDR3aa: ASSFDRGALSGANVLT

v_gene: TRBV24-1
CDR3aa: ATSDTTGWQPQH

v_gene: TRBV7-9
CDR3aa: ASSSEDLTSGYT

v_gene: TRBV27
CDR3aa: ASSLLGAEAF

v_gene: TRBV3-1/TRBV3-2
CDR3aa: ASSQGPGGTEAF

v_gene: TRBV6-1
CDR3aa: ASSEGIPGQTEAF

v_gene: TRBV19
CDR3aa: ASSIPGGIDDGYT

v_gene: TRBV6-5
CDR3aa: ASWVLPGDTQY

v_gene: TRBV6-5
CDR3aa: ASRVSGYEKLF

v_gene: TRBV5-4
CDR3aa: ASSSYRDSHEKLF

v_gene: TRBV10-2
CDR3aa: ASSEDRANEQF

v_gene: TRBV4-1
CDR3aa: ASSQGSRGANYGYT

v_gene: TRBV19
CDR3aa: ASSIPSGGSDTQY

v_gene: TRBV21-1
CDR3aa: ASSIIGQGIFEYT

v_gene: TRBV11-3
CDR3aa: ASSLTGGNEQF

v_gene: TRBV30
CDR3aa: AWSNRGSSYEQY

v_gene: TRBV2
CDR3aa: ASSYGDRVREQY

v_gene: TRBV21-1
CDR3aa: ASSIYDRGTNYGYT

v_gene: TRBV6-5
CDR3aa: ASSYEGNTEAF

v_gene: TRBV4-1
CDR3aa: ASWDRANEKLF

v_gene: TRBV24-1
CDR3aa: ATSETTGVLNEQF

v_gene: TRBV5-4
CDR3aa: ASSLGATGARTNEKLF

v_gene: TRBV2
CDR3aa: ASRDRTSTGELF

v_gene: TRBV6-5
CDR3aa: ASSYQGGTEAF

v_gene: TRBV3-1/TRBV3-2
CDR3aa: ASSQREGSYEQY

v_gene: TRBV2
CDR3aa: ASRGTFDYSYT

v_gene: TRBV30
CDR3aa: AWSRVASGGPQY

v_gene: TRBV6-1
CDR3aa: ASSEGPGGSPYGYT

v_gene: TRBV5-5
CDR3aa: ASRTPPGFGTGELF

v_gene: TRBV4-2
CDR3aa: ASSQVGVAGDSYEQY

v_gene: TRBV5-1
CDR3aa: ASSLEDRAWETQY

v_gene: TRBV4-1
CDR3aa: ASSQGWRGGLGETQY

v_gene: TRBV5-1
CDR3aa: ASSYQQFQETQY

v_gene: TRBV19
CDR3aa: ASSIAQGTGALEQY

v_gene: TRBV9
CDR3aa: ASSAYGGAHSPLH

v_gene: TRBV29-1
CDR3aa: SVEDHENEQF

v_gene: TRBV27
CDR3aa: ASSLQRGYLYEQY

v_gene: TRBV14
CDR3aa: ASSQGGGNEKLF

v_gene: TRBV4-1
CDR3aa: ASSQPPGGEKLF

v_gene: TRBV6-5
CDR3aa: ASSSSNYGYT

v_gene: TRBV18
CDR3aa: ASSPLDRGNGQY

v_gene: TRBV5-4
CDR3aa: ASSHRGSLSYNEQF